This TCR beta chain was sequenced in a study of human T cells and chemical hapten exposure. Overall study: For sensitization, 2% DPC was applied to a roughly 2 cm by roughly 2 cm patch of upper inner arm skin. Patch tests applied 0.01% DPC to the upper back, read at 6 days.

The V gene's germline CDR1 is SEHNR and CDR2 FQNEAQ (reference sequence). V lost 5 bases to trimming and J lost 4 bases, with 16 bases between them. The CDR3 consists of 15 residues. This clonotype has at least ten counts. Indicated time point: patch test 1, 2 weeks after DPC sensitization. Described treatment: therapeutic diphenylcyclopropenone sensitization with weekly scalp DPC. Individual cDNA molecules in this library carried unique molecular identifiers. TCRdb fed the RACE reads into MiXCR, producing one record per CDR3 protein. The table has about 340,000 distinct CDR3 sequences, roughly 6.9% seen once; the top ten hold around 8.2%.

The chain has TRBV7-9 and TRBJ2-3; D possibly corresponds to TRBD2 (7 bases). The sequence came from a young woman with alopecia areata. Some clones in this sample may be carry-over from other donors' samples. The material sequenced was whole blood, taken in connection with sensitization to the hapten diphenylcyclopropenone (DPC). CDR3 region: CASSISTGRADTQYF. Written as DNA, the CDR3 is TGTGCCAGCAGCATCTCCACAGGGAGGGCAGATACGCAGTATTTT. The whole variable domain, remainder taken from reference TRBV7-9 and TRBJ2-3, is DTGVSQNPRHKITKRGQNVTFRCDPISEHNRLYWYRQTLGQGPEFLTYFQNEAQLEKSRLLSDRFSAERPKGSFSTLEIQRTEQGDSAMYLCASSISTGRADTQYFGPGTRLTVL.